What follows describes a single T cell receptor (beta chain). This sample's time point: baseline, week 1 (first vaccination visit). Regarding treatment: pre-vaccination baseline after standard-of-care therapy. Measured with immunoSEQ multiplex PCR; TCRdb has only the in-frame clones, and not every one. Here the sample spans 90,000 to 100,000 clones, around 90% being singletons. The sample belongs to a study of a mutant IDH1 vaccine in newly diagnosed glioma. CDR3 length: 15 amino acids. The germline gives CDR1 MDHEN, CDR2 SYDVKM. With 4 bases removed from V and 3 bases from J, the gap between germline ends came to 13 bases.

The rearrangement links TRBV28 to TRBJ2-1; D might be TRBD2 (6 bases). This sequence was found in a woman in her forties or fifties with glioma. The sequencing here drew on PBMCs, taken from a glioma patient treated with radiotherapy, temozolomide or both. The CDR3 reads CASSSIAAFYNEQFF. The CDR3 region has the DNA TGTGCCAGCAGTTCCATAGCGGCCTTCTACAATGAGCAGTTCTTC.